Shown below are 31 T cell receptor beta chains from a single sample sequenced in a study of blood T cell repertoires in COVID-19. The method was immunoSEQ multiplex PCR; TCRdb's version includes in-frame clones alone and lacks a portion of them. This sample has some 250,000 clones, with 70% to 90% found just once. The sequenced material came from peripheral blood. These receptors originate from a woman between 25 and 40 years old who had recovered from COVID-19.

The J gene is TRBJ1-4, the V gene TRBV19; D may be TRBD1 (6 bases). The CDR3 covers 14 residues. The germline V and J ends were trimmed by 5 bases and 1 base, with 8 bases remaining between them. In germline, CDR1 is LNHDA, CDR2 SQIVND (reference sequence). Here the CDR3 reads CASSATGTNEKLFF. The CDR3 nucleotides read TGTGCCAGTAGTGCGACAGGAACTAATGAAAAACTGTTTTTT. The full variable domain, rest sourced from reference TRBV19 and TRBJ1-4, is DGGITQSPKYLFRKEGQNVTLSCEQNLNHDAMYWYRQDPGQGLRLIYYSQIVNDFQKGDIAEGYSVSREKKESFPLTVTSAQKNPTAFYLCASSATGTNEKLFFGSGTQLSVL.

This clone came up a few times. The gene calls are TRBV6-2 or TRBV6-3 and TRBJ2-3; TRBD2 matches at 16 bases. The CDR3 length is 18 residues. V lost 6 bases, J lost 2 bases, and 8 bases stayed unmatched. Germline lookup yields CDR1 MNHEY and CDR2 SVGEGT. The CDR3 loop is CASSIGTSGGEYTDTQYF. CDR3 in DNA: TGTGCCAGCAGCATCGGGACTAGCGGGGGGGAATACACAGATACGCAGTATTTT.

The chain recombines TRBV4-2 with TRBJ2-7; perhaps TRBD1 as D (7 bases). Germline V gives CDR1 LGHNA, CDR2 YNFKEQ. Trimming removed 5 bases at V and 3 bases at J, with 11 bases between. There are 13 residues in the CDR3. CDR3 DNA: TGTGCCAGCAGCGTGCGGGACAGCTACGAGCAGTACTTC. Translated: CASSVRDSYEQYF.

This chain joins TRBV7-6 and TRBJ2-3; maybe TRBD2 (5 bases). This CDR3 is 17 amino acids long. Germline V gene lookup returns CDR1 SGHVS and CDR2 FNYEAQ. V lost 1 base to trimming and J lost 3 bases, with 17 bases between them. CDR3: CASSLGQAVLGTDTQYF. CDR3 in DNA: TGTGCCAGCAGCTTAGGGCAAGCGGTCCTTGGGACAGATACGCAGTATTTT.

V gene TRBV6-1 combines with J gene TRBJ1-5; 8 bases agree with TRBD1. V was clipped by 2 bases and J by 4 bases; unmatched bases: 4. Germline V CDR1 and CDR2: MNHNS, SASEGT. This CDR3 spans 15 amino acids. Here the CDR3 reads CASSELGQGNQPQHF. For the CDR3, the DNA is TGTGCCAGCAGTGAACTTGGACAGGGTAATCAGCCCCAGCATTTT.

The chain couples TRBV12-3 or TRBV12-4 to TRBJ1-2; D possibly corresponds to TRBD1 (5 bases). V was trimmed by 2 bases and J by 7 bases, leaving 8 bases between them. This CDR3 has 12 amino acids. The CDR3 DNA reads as TGTGCCAGCAGTTTACTAGGGGCTGGCTACACCTTC. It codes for CASSLLGAGYTF.

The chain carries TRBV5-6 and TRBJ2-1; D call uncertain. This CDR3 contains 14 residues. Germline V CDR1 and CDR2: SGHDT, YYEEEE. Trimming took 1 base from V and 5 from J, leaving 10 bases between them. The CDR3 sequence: CASSLRAQNNEQFF. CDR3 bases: TGTGCCAGCAGCTTGCGAGCACAGAACAATGAGCAGTTCTTC.

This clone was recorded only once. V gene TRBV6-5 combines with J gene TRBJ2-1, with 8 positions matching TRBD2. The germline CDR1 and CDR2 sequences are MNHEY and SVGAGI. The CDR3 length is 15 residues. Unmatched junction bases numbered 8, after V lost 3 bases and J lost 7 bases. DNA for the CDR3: TGTGCCAGCAGTTATACGGGGGGGGGCGGTAATGAGCAGTTCTTC. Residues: CASSYTGGGGNEQFF.

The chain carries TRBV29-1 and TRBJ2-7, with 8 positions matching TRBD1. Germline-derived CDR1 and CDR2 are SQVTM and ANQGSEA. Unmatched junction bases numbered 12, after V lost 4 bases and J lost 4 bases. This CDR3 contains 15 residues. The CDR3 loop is CSVVGQAKLHYEQYF. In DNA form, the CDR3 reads TGCAGCGTTGTGGGACAGGCCAAGCTACATTACGAGCAGTACTTC.

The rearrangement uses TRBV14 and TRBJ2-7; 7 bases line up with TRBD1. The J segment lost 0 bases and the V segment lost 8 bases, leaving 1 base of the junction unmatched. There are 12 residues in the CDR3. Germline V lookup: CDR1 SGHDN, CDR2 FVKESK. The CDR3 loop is CASGQASYEQYF. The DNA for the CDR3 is TGTGCCAGCGGACAGGCCTCCTACGAGCAGTACTTC.

The CDR3 loop is CASSQGTSGGYTDDTQYF. CDR3 DNA sequence: TGTGCCAGCAGCCAAGGGACTAGCGGGGGGTACACAGATGATACGCAGTATTTT. The chain employs TRBV4-2 and TRBJ2-3; TRBD2 agrees at 14 bases. V lost 1 base to trimming and J lost 6 bases; unmatched junction nucleotides: 9. The CDR3 is made up of 18 amino acids. Looked up from germline, CDR1 is LGHNA and CDR2 is YNFKEQ.

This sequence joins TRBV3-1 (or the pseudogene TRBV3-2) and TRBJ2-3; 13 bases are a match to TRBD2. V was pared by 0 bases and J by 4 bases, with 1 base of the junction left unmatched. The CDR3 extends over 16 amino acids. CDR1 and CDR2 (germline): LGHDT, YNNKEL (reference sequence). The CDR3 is CASSQDTSGGADTQYF. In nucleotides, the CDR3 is TGTGCCAGCAGCCAAGATACTAGCGGGGGGGCAGATACGCAGTATTTT.

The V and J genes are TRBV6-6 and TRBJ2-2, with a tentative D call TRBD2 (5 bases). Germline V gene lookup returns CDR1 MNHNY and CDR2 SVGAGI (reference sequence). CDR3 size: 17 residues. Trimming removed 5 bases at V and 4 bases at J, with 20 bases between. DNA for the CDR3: TGTGCCAGCAGTCGCCCCGAGGTGAGAGGGCGCACCGGGGAGCTGTTTTTT. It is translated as CASSRPEVRGRTGELFF.

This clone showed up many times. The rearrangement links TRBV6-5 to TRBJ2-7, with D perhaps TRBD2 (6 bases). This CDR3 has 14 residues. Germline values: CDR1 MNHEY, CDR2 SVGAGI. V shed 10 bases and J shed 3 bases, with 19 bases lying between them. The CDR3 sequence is CATPGGRGLYEQYF. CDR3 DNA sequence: TGTGCCACCCCAGGAGGGCGGGGCCTCTACGAGCAGTACTTC.

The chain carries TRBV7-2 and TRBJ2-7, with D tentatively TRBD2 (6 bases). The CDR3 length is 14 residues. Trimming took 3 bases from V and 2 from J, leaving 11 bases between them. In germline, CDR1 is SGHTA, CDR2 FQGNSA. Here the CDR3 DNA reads TGTGCCAGCAGCTTGGGACGGGAGACCTACGAGCAGTACTTC. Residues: CASSLGRETYEQYF.

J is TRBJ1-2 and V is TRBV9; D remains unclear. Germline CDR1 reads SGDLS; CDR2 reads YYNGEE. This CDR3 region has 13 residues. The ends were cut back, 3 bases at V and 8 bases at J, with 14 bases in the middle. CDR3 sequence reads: CASSGDGSRGYTF. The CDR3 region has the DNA TGTGCCAGCAGCGGCGACGGGTCGAGAGGCTACACCTTC.

For the CDR3, the DNA is TGTGCCAGCAGCACAGGGGGCGCGTACGAGCAGTACTTC. Translation: CASSTGGAYEQYF. The J gene is TRBJ2-7, the V gene TRBV12-3 or TRBV12-4, with 9 bases that match TRBD1. The CDR3 is made up of 13 amino acids. Trimming took 6 bases from V and 4 from J; bases not matched to a gene: 4.

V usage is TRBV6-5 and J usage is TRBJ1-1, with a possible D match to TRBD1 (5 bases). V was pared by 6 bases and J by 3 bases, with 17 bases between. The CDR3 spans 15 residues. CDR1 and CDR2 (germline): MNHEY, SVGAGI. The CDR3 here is CASSRAGNPDTEAFF. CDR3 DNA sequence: TGTGCCAGCAGCCGGGCAGGGAATCCGGACACTGAAGCTTTCTTT.

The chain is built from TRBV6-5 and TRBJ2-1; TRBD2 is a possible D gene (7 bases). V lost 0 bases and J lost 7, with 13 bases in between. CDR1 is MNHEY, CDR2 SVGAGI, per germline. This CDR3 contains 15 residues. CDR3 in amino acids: CASSYSRGGGNEQFF. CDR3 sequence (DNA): TGTGCCAGCAGTTACTCGAGGGGGGGCGGGAATGAGCAGTTCTTC.

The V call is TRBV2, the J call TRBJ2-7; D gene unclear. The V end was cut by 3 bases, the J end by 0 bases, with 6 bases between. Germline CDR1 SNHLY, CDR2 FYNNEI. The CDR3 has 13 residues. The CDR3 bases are TGTGCCAGCAGTGACCTGAGCTCCTACGAGCAGTACTTC. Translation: CASSDLSSYEQYF. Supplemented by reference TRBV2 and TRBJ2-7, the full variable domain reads EPEVTQTPSHQVTQMGQEVILRCVPISNHLYFYWYRQILGQKVEFLVSFYNNEISEKSEIFDDQFSVERPDGSNFTLKIRSTKLEDSAMYFCASSDLSSYEQYFGPGTRLTVT.

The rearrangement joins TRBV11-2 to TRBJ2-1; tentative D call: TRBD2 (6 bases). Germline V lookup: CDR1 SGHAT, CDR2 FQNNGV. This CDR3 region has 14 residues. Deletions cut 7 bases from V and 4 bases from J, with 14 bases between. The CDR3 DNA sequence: TGTGCCAGCAACCCTGGACTACGATACAATGAGCAGTTCTTC. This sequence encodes CASNPGLRYNEQFF.

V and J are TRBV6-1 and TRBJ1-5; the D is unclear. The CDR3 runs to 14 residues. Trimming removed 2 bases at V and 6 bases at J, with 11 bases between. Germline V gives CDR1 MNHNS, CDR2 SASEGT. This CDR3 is CASSESHPSQPQHF. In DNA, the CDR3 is TGTGCCAGCAGTGAATCCCACCCGAGTCAGCCCCAGCATTTT.

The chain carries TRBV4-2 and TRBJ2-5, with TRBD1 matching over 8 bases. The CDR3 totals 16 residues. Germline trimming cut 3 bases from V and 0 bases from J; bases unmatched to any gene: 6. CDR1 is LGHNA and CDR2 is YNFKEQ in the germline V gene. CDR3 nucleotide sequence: TGTGCCAGCAGCCAGGGGACAGGTGTGTACCAAGAGACCCAGTACTTC. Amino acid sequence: CASSQGTGVYQETQYF.

The CDR3 DNA is TGTGCCAGCAGCTTAGGACTAGAGACCCAGTACTTC. This translates into CASSLGLETQYF. J is TRBJ2-5 and V is TRBV11-2; D not resolved. The CDR3 is 12 amino acids. V was clipped by 1 base and J by 4 bases, with 4 bases between them. Germline CDR1 reads SGHAT; CDR2 reads FQNNGV.

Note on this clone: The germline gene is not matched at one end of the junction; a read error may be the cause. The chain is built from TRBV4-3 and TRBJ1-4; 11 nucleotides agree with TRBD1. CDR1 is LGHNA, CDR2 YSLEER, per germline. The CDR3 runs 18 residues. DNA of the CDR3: TGCGCCAGCAGTCAAGGGGACAGGGGGAAGTTAGCTAATGAAAAACTGTTTTTT. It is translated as CASSQGDRGKLANEKLFF.

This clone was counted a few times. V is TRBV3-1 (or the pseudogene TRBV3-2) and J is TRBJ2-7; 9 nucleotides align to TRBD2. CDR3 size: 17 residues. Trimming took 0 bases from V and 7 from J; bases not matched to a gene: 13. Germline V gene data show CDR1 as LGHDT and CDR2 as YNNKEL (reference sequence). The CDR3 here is CASSQDVLAGTLGEQYF. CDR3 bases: TGTGCCAGCAGCCAAGATGTGCTAGCGGGGACCCTGGGGGAGCAGTACTTC.

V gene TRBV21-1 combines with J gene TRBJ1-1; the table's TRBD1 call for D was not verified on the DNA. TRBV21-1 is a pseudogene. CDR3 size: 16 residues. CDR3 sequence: CASSFCPWTGSAEAFF. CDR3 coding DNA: TGTGCCAGCAGCTTTTGTCCCTGGACAGGGAGCGCTGAAGCTTTCTTT.

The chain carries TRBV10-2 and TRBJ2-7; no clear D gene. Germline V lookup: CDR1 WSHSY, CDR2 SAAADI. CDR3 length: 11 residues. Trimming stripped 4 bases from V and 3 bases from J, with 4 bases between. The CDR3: CASSAVYEQYF. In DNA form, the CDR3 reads TGCGCCAGCAGTGCAGTCTACGAGCAGTACTTC.

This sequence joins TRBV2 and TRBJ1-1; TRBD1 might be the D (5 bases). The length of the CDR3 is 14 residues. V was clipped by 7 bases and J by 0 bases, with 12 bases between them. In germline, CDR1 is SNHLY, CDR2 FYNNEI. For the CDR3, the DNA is TGTGCCAGCAACAAGCCGGGGGTGAACACTGAAGCTTTCTTT. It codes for CASNKPGVNTEAFF.

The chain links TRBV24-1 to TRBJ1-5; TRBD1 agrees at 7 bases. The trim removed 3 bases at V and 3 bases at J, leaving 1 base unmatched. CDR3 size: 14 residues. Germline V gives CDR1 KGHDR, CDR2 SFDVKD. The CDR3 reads CATSDDRANQPQHF. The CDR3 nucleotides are TGTGCCACCAGTGATGACAGGGCCAATCAGCCCCAGCATTTT.

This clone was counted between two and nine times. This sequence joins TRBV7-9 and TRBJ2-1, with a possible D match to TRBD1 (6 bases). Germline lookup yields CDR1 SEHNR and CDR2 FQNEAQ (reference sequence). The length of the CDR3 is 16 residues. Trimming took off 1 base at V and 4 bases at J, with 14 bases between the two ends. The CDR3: CASSLVSGVSYNEQFF. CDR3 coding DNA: TGTGCCAGCAGCTTAGTTTCAGGGGTGTCTTACAATGAGCAGTTCTTC. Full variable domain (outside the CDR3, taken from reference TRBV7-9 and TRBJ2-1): DTGVSQNPRHKITKRGQNVTFRCDPISEHNRLYWYRQTLGQGPEFLTYFQNEAQLEKSRLLSDRFSAERPKGSFSTLEIQRTEQGDSAMYLCASSLVSGVSYNEQFFGPGTRLTVL.